This entry features one T cell receptor beta chain sequence. This specimen belongs to a study of blood T cell repertoires in COVID-19. The overall study: Researchers got acute and convalescent COVID-19 samples from the United States, Italy and Spain. The analysed material was cDNA or gDNA that came from T cells, B-cell-depleted T cells, or PBMCs.

As processed by the authors: By means of reference gene primer amplification, nucleated cell counts were estimated. Profiling relied on immunoSEQ multiplex PCR, and the TCRdb table lists in-frame clones only, not all of them. D and trimming come from the DNA, and the V and J calls and clone size come from that table. The profile shows approximately 170,000 clones, roughly 80% of them singletons. Material: peripheral blood. The receptor's source is a human donor with acute or convalescent COVID-19. The donor label of this sample is uncertain.

The DNA for the CDR3 is TGTGCCACCCTACAGGGGGAGAACACTGAAGCTTTCTTT. This gives the protein CATLQGENTEAFF. The chain combines TRBV19 with TRBJ1-1, with 8 bases lining up with TRBD1. This CDR3 is built from 13 residues. V lost 10 bases and J lost 1; bases outside the gene matches: 5. Germline CDR1 and CDR2: LNHDA and SQIVND (reference sequence).